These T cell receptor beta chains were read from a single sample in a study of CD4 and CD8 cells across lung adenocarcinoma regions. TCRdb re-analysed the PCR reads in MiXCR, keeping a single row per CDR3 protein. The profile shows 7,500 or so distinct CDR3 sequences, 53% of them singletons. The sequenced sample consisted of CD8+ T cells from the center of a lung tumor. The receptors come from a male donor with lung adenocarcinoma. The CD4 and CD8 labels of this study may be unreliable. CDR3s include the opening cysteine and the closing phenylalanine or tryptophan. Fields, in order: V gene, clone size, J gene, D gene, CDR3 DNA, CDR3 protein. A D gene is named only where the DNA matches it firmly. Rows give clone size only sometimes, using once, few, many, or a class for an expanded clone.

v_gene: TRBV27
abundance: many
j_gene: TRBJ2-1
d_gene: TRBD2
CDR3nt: TGTGCCAGCAGTCACGCCGGGACTAGCGGAGACAATGAGCAGTTCTTC
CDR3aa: CASSHAGTSGDNEQFF

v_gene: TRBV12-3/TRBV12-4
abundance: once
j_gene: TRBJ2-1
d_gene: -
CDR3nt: TGTGCCAGCAAGTTCGGGGGTAATGAGCAGTTCTTC
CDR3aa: CASKFGGNEQFF

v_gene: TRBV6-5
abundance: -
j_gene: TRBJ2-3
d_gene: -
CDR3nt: TGTGCCAGCAGTTACTCATTCGGTTCTACGCAGTATTTT
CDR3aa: CASSYSFGSTQYF

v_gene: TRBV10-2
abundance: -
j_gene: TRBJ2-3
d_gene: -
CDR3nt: TGCGCCAGCAGGCCGGGGACAGATACGCAGTATTTT
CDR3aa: CASRPGTDTQYF

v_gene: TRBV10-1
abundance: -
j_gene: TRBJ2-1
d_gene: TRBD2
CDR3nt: TGCGCCAGCAGTGAGGGTACTAGCGGGGTCAATGAGCAGTTCTTC
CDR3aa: CASSEGTSGVNEQFF

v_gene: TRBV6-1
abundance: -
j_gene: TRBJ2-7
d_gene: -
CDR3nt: TGTGCCAGCAGTGGTAGGGCAGGGGTGGACGAGCAGTACTTC
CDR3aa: CASSGRAGVDEQYF

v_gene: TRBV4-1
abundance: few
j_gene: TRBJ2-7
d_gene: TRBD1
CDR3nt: TGCGCCAGCAGCCGGACAGGCGACTACGAGCAGTACTTC
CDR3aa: CASSRTGDYEQYF

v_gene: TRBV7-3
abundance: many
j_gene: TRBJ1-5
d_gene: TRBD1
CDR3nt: TGTGCCAGCAGCCTGTCGGACCGGACAGGGGAGGGATATAGCAATCAGCCCCAGCATTTT
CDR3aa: CASSLSDRTGEGYSNQPQHF

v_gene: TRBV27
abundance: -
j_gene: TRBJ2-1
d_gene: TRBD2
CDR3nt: TGTGCCAGTCAGTGGACTAGCGGGAGCTATGAGCAGTTCTTC
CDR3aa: CASQWTSGSYEQFF

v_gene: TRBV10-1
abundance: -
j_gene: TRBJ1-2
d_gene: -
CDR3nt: TGCGCCAGCAGATGGGCTTGTGGCTACACCTTC
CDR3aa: CASRWACGYTF

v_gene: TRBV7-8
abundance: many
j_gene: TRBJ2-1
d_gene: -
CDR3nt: TGTGCCAGCAGCCCTTTTGGACTTATTTACAATGAGCAGTTCTTC
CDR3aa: CASSPFGLIYNEQFF

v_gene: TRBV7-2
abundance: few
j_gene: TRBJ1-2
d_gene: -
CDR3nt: TGTGCCAGCACCACTCAAGTCCCTTTCACGGGCGGCTACACCTTC
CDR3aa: CASTTQVPFTGGYTF

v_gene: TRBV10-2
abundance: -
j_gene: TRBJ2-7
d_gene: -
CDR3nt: TGCGCCAGCAGTGCCACAGAAAATAGCGAGCAGTACTTC
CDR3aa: CASSATENSEQYF

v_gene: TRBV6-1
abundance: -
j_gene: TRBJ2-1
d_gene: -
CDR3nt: TGTGCCAGCAGTGACTACCAGCGGCCAGGTGAGCAGTTCTTC
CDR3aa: CASSDYQRPGEQFF

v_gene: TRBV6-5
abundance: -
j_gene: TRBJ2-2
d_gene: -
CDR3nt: TGTGCCAGCAGTTACACAGGATACTTAGACACTTACACCGGGGAGCTGTTTTTT
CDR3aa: CASSYTGYLDTYTGELFF

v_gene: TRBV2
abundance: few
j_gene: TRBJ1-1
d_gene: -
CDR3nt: TGTGCCAGCACGGGGATCCTCTTTGACACTGAAGCTTTCTTT
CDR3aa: CASTGILFDTEAFF

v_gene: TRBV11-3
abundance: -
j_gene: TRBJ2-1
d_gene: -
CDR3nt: TGTGCCAGCAGCCTGGCCCCAGGGAATGTTGAGCAGTTCTTC
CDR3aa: CASSLAPGNVEQFF

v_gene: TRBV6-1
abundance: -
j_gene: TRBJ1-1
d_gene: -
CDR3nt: TGTGCCAGCGGACGTACGAACACTGAAGCTTTCTTT
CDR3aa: CASGRTNTEAFF

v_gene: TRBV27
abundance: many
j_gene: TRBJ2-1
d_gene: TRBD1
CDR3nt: TGTGCCAGCAGAACCGGGACAGGGGGGGGGATTGAGCAGTTCTTC
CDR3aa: CASRTGTGGGIEQFF

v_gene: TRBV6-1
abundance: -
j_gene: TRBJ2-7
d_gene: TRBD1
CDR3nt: TGTGCCAGCAGGCCCCCGGGACAGTCCTACGAGCAGTACTTC
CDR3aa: CASRPPGQSYEQYF

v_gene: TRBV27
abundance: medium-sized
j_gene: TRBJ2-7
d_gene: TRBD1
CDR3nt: TGTGCCAGCAGTCCCGGACAGGGACTCTACGAGCAGTACTTC
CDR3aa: CASSPGQGLYEQYF

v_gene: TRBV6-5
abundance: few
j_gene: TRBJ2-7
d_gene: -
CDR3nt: TGTGCCAGCAGTAACCGGGACACCTACGAGCAGTACTTC
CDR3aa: CASSNRDTYEQYF

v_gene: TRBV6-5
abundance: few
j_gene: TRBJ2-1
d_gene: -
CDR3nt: TGTGCCAGCAGTTCAAGGATCGGACGGATAGTCAATGAGCAGTTCTTC
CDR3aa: CASSSRIGRIVNEQFF

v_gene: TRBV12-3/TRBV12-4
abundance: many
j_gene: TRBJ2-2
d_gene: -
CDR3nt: TGTGCCAGCGGCCCACAGAACACCGGGGAGCTGTTTTTT
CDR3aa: CASGPQNTGELFF

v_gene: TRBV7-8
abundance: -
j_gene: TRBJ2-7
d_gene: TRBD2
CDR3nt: TGTGCCAGCAGCCTTCGGACTAGCCAGGGCAATGAGCAGTACTTC
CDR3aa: CASSLRTSQGNEQYF

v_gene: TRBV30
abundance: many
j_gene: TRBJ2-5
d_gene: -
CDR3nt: TGTGCCTGGAGCCGACTTGAAGGAGAGACCCAGTACTTC
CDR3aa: CAWSRLEGETQYF

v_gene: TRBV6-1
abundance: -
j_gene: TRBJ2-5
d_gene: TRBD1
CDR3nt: TGTGCCAGCAACCGGGACAGTGGGGCAGCGACCCAGTACTTC
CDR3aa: CASNRDSGAATQYF

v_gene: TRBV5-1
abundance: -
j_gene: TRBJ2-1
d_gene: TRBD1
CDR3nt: TGCGCCAGCAGCTGGGGGACAGGGGCTTTCAATGAGCAGTTCTTC
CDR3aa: CASSWGTGAFNEQFF

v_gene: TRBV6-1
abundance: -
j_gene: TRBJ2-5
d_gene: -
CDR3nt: TGTGCGGGCAGGGGGGGCAGTGGCCCAGAGACCCAGTACTTC
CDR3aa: CAGRGGSGPETQYF

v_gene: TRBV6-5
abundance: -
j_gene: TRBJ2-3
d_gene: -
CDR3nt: TGTGCCAGCAGTTACTCGATCCAGAGGACAGATACGCAGTATTTT
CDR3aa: CASSYSIQRTDTQYF

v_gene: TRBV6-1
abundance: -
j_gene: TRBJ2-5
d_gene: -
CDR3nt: TGTGCCAGCAGTGAAGGGGGGGAGGTAGAGACCCAGTACTTC
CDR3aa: CASSEGGEVETQYF

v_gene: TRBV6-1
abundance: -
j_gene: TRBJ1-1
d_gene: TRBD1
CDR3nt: TGTGCCAGCAGTGAACGCAGGGGGGGATACACTGAAGCTTTCTTT
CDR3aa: CASSERRGGYTEAFF

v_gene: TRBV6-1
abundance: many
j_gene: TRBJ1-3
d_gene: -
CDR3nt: TGTGCCAGCAGTGAATCCCCTCTAACGGATAGAGACACCATATATTTT
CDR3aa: CASSESPLTDRDTIYF

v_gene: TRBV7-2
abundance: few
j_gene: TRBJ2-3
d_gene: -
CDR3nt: TGTGCCAGCAGCTCTGGACCCGGGGGGCCGAGAGATACGCAGTATTTT
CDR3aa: CASSSGPGGPRDTQYF

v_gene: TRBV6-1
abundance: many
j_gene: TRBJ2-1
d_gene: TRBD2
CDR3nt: TGTGCCAGCAGACTGGGACTAGCGGGTGAGCAGTTCTTC
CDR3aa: CASRLGLAGEQFF

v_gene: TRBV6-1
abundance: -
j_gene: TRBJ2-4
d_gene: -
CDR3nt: TGTGCCAGCAGGAAGGGGCGGCGGGCCAAAAATACGCAGTACTTC
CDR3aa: CASRKGRRAKNTQYF

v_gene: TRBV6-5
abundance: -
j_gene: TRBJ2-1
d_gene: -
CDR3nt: TGTGCCAGCAGTTACATTGGCGGAAACAATGAGCAGTTCTTC
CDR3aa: CASSYIGGNNEQFF

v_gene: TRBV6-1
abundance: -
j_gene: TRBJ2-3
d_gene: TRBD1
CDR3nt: TGTGCCAGCACTGAAGCGGCAGGGGGCTTAGATACGCAGTATTTT
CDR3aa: CASTEAAGGLDTQYF

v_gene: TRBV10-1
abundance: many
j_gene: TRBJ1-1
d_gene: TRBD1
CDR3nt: TGCGCCAGCACTCGGGACAGCACGAACACTGAAGCTTTCTTT
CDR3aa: CASTRDSTNTEAFF

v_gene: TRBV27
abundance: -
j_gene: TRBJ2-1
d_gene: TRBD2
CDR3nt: TGTGCCAGCAGTTTAAGGGCTAGCGGACAACTGGACAATGAGCAGTTCTTC
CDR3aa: CASSLRASGQLDNEQFF

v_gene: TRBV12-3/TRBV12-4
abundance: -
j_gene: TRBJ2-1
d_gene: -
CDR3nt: TGTGCCAGCAGTCCGTCCGGGACCCAGGGGACCTACAATGAGCAGTTCTTC
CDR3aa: CASSPSGTQGTYNEQFF

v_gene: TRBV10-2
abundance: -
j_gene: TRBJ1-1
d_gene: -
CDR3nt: TGCGCCAGCAGTGCGAAGGGGGGGCAGACTGAAGCTTTCTTT
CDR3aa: CASSAKGGQTEAFF

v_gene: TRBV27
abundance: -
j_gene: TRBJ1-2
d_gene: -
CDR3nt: TGTGCCAGCAGTCCTCGGCTCGGGACTAACTATGGCTACACCTTC
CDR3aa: CASSPRLGTNYGYTF

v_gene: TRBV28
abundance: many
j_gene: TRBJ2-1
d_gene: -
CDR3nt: TGTGCCAGCAGTTTACAGGGTGGGTTGTTCTTC
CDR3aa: CASSLQGGLFF

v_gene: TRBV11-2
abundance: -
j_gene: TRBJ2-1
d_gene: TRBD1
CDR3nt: TGTGCCAGCAGCGGCAGGACAGGGAGCTCCTACAATGAGCAGTTCTTC
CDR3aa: CASSGRTGSSYNEQFF

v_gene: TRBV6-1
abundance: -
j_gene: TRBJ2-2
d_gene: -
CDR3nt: TGTGCCAGCACCATTACACAGGGAGGCGGGGAGCTGTTTTTT
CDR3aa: CASTITQGGGELFF

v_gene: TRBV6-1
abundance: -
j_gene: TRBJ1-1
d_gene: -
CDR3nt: TGTGCCAGCAGCCTAGAGCGGGTGAGCACTGAAGCTTTCTTT
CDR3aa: CASSLERVSTEAFF

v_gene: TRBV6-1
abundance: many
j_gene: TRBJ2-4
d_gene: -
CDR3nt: TGTGCCAGCAGTGAAGGACAGGGAGGGATTCAGTACTTC
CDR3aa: CASSEGQGGIQYF

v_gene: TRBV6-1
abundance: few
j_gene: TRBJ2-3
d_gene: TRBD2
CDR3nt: TGTGCCAGTTGGGGGACTAGCGGACACACAGATACGCAGTATTTT
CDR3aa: CASWGTSGHTDTQYF

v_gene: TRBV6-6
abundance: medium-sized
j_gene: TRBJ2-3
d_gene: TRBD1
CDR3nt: TGTGCCAGCAGTCCAGGACAGGGACAATACCCAGATACGCAGTATTTT
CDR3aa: CASSPGQGQYPDTQYF

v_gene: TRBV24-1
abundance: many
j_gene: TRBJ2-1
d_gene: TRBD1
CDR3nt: TGTGCCACCAGTGATTCCCGACAGGGGCGTTACAATGAGCAGTTCTTC
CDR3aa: CATSDSRQGRYNEQFF

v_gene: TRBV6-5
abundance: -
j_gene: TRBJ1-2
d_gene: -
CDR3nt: TGTGCCAGCAGTTCCGAGCCATCGTATGGCTACACCTTC
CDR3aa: CASSSEPSYGYTF

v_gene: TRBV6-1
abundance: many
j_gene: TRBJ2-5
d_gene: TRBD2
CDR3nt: TGTGCCAGCAGTGAATATTGGCTAGCGGGGGGGCGGGAGACCCAGTACTTC
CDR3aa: CASSEYWLAGGRETQYF

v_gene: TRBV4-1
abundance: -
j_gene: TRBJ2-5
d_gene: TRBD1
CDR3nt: TGCGCCAGCAGCCACCCGGACAGGGAAGAGACCCAGTACTTC
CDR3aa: CASSHPDREETQYF

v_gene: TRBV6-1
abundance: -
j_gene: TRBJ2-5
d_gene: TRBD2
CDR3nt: TGTGCGAGGAGCGTGGGGGGGGGGAATAACACCCAGTACTTC
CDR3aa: CARSVGGGNNTQYF

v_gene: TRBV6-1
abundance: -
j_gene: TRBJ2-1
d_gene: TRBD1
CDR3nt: TGTGCCAGCCAAGGGGGAACAGGGGCCTATAGTTCCTACAATGAGCAGTTCTTC
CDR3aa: CASQGGTGAYSSYNEQFF

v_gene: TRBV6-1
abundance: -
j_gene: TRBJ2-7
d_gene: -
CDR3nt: TGTGCCAGCAGTGAAGCGGTCTCCTACGAGCAGTACTTC
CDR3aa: CASSEAVSYEQYF

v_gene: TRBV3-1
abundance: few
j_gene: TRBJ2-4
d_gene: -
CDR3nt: TGTGCCAGCAGCCAAATAGGGGGGGGGAACATTCAGTACTTC
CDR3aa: CASSQIGGGNIQYF

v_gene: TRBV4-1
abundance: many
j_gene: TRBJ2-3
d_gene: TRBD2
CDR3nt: TGCGCCAGCAGCCTTAGCGGGGGGGGCACAGATACGCAGTATTTT
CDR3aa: CASSLSGGGTDTQYF

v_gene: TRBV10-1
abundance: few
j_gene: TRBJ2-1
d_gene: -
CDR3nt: TGCGCCAGCAGTGAGGCGGCGGGATTTCTCAATGAGCAGTTCTTC
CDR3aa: CASSEAAGFLNEQFF